This T cell receptor beta chain was documented in a study of T cell responses to AZD1222 COVID-19 vaccine. Overall study findings and caveats: In the spike-specific TCR repertoire, nearly half reportedly target unmutated variant regions.

V lost 1 base, J lost 2 bases, and 1 base stayed unmatched. The germline CDR1 and CDR2 sequences are SGHAT and FQNNGV. CDR3 size: 14 residues. The repertoire was sequenced with immunoSEQ multiplex PCR; TCRdb's copy has only in-frame clones and lacks some. Here the sample spans fewer than 130,000 clones, approximately 90% being singletons. Worth noting for this clone: Its antigen remains unidentified.

Sequenced material: peripheral blood, taken on day 0 of AZD1222 vaccination. The chain is built from TRBV11-2 and TRBJ2-7; 8 nucleotides match TRBD1. The sequence was obtained from an adult in good health. CDR3 nucleotide sequence: TGTGCCAGCAGCTTAGGGGACAGGACCTACGAGCAGTACTTC. Translating gives CASSLGDRTYEQYF.